This T cell receptor beta chain was recovered during a study of blood T cell repertoires in COVID-19 (dated by TCRdb to the early 2020s). Turning to the overall study: The collaborator samples originated in the United States, Italy and Spain and spanned the acute and convalescent phases of COVID-19. The prospective study material was composed of cDNA or gDNA derived from T cells, B-cell-depleted T cells, or PBMCs. Deeply sampled blood TCRbeta repertoires from subjects exposed to, actively infected with, or recovered from COVID-19 were included in the dataset. A freely available public database, intended as a resource for researchers studying the immune response to SARS-CoV-2, is where the repertoires were released. Samples came from the ongoing ImmuneRACE study (first 160 participants) plus 1,254 subjects from 6 global collaborators. Sample metadata almost always included a de-identified subject ID, COVID-19 status, age in years and sex. HLA class I and class II types, where available, came from metadata supplied by the sample provider rather than from assay-based typing.

TCRbeta CDR3 regions were amplified from genomic DNA by means of the immunoSEQ Assay, a bias-controlled multiplex PCR. In the source study's methods: Nucleated cell counts per sample were estimated from amplification of reference gene primers within the assay. To quantify the absolute abundance of each unique TCRbeta CDR3 rearrangement, sequence reads were collapsed and filtered. For each sample, productive Simpson clonality was calculated as the square root of Simpson's diversity index across productive rearrangements. What TCRdb holds here is the immuneACCESS table cut down to in-frame rearrangements. Part of the clones is not present; checked against another copy, under half of the missing clones reflect an unresolved V gene, and the others are unexplained. V, J and clone size were drawn from that table, and D and trimming were deduced from the DNA. A total of approximately 240,000 clones appear in this sample, 85% to 95% of them only once. The ten largest account for 1.9% of the sample.

Enrolling through a virtual design, the prospective study's participants ranged in age from roughly 18 to 89 years and lived across some 22 United States geographic areas. To assign participants to cohorts, the prospective study relied on clinical history that participants themselves reported in a screening survey and a study questionnaire. Recovered participants in ImmuneRACE Cohort 3 were defined as having two consecutive negative NP/OP PCR tests, clearance from a healthcare professional, or resolution of symptoms. In the prospective study, mobile phlebotomists collected whole blood, serum and a nasopharyngeal or oropharyngeal swab from each participant. Participants in the prospective study had the option to provide additional blood draws and questionnaires over an approximately two-month period. Prospective study blood samples were shipped either frozen or at room temperature before DNA extraction.

As regards this clone: This clone's antigen is unknown. No base quality information exists; no much larger clone differs at one position.

The full study reports these points: The amount of clinical and demographic metadata varied by source and participant and was provided uncurated.

There are 15 amino acids in the CDR3, from cysteine to phenylalanine inclusive. Only the CDR3 part of the read is kept: 45 bases, read in frame from the first base. Between the V and J ends, shortened by 4 bases and 1 base respectively, the junction contains 13 bases. As encoded in the germline V gene, CDR1 is SGDLS while CDR2 is YYNGEE. The sequencing sample was made of PBMCs or T cells enriched from blood (not recorded which). This receptor was identified in a young woman who had recovered from COVID-19. The chain is made from TRBV9 and TRBJ2-3; the D region possibly corresponds to TRBD2 (7 bases align). This receptor has the CDR3 CASSRKGGGTDTQYF. The nucleotide sequence is TGTGCCAGCAGCCGCAAGGGGGGGGGCACAGATACGCAGTATTTT.